Sequencing of this TCR beta chain was carried out in a study of blood T cells in healthy people across ages. Overall study results and limits: There was no known CMV status for donors, so expanded clonotype changes were possibly confounded.

In its sample, this clonotype was seen many times. Its antigen remains unidentified. Total RNA amounts of at least 6 micrograms were extracted per sample. Primers used in a second PCR of about 6 to 11 cycles were a sample-barcoded 5' primer and a J-beta primer mix. MiXCR, run by TCRdb on the 5' RACE reads, gives a single entry per CDR3 protein. In the table there are about 1,500,000 distinct CDR3 sequences, 28% of which are singletons. The CDR3 has 11 amino acids. Germline loops: CDR1 ENHRY, CDR2 SYGVKD. The germline V and J ends were trimmed by 11 bases and 6 bases, with 14 bases remaining between them.

Sequencing was carried out using blood. The rearrangement joins TRBV10-3 to TRBJ2-7, with D perhaps matching TRBD2 (6 bases). The source of this sequence is a woman in her twenties or thirties in good health. In DNA, the CDR3 is TGTGCCTGCGGTTTAGCGGCCGAGCAGTACTTC. Translated, it gives CACGLAAEQYF.